This T cell receptor (beta chain) was recorded in a study of OX40 agonist ivuxolimab in advanced cancers. For the study at large: The treatment was a fully human IgG2 OX40 agonist, ivuxolimab.

V lost 3 bases to trimming and J lost 4 bases, with 18 bases between them. The CDR3 has 15 residues. Germline loops: CDR1 GTSNPN, CDR2 SVGIG (reference sequence). Method: immunoSEQ multiplex PCR; TCRdb's copy keeps in-frame clones and lacks some. The sample shows about 69,000 clones, around 87% of them seen only once. The material sequenced was CD4+ or CD8+ T cells sorted from blood, taken in a trial of the OX40 agonist ivuxolimab. This sequence originates from an adult with an advanced solid tumor such as melanoma, head and neck, liver or kidney cancer. This chain uses TRBV30 with TRBJ1-1; D unclear. The chain's CDR3 is CAWRKGWAGGTEAFF. Here the CDR3 DNA reads TGTGCCTGGAGAAAGGGATGGGCTGGAGGCACTGAAGCTTTCTTT.